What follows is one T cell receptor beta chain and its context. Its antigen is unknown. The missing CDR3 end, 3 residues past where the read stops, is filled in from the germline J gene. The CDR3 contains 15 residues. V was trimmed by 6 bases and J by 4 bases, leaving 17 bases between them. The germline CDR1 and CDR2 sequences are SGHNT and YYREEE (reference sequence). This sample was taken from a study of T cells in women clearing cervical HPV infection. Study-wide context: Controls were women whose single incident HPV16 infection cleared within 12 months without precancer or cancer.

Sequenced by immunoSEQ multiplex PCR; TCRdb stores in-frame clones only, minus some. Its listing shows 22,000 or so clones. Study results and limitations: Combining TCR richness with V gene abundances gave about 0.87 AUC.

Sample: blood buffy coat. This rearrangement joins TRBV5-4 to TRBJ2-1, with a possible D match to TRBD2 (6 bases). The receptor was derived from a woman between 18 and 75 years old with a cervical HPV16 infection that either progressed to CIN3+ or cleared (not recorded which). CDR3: CASTSGGGSYNEQFF. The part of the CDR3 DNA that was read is TGTGCCAGCACCAGCGGAGGAGGGTCTTACAATGAG.